A single sample is the source of the 29 T cell receptor beta chains below, sequenced in a study of T cell changes during pregnancy in multiple sclerosis. Profiled with immunoSEQ multiplex PCR; TCRdb holds only in-frame clones, not every one. This sample has fewer than 45,000 clones, with 91% found just once. Sequencing used CD4+ T cells from peripheral blood mononuclear cells, obtained in the second trimester of pregnancy. Receptors originate from a female donor in good health, enrolled as a control in a pregnancy study.

V and J are TRBV6-5 and TRBJ2-7; D gene unclear. Trimming took 2 bases from V and 2 from J, leaving 13 bases between them. This CDR3 spans 15 amino acids. Germline CDR1 MNHEY, CDR2 SVGAGI. CDR3 region: CASSYADSLAYEQYF. CDR3 bases: TGTGCCAGCAGTTACGCGGATTCTCTGGCCTACGAGCAGTACTTC.

This chain joins TRBV2 and TRBJ2-7, with TRBD1 as a possible D gene (6 bases). Germline V gene data show CDR1 as SNHLY and CDR2 as FYNNEI. The CDR3 consists of 12 residues. Trimming pared 11 bases from V and 0 bases from J, leaving 11 bases between. In DNA form, the CDR3 reads TGTGCCGGGAACAGGGACTCCTACGAGCAGTACTTC. Protein product: CAGNRDSYEQYF.

The genes are TRBV5-6 and TRBJ2-1; 10 positions agree with TRBD2. The CDR3 covers 18 residues. Germline V gene data show CDR1 as SGHDT and CDR2 as YYEEEE. V shed 1 base, J shed 4 bases, and the junction held 11 bases outside the gene matches. The DNA for the CDR3 is TGTGCCAGCAGCTTGCGTCTAGCGGGGGTAAGGCCGTACAATGAGCAGTTCTTC. It encodes CASSLRLAGVRPYNEQFF.

V is TRBV5-6 and J is TRBJ2-4; D possibly corresponds to TRBD1 (5 bases). This CDR3 is built from 15 residues. Trimming shortened V by 4 bases and J by 0 bases, and 11 bases separated the two germline ends. Germline V gene data show CDR1 as SGHDT and CDR2 as YYEEEE. CDR3 coding DNA: TGTGCCAGCAGCAAGGCAGGGATAGCCAAAAACATTCAGTACTTC. Translation: CASSKAGIAKNIQYF.

This clone was seen a single time. As DNA, the CDR3 is TGTGCCAGCAGCTTTAACCTAGCGGGGGGTGGAGAGACCCAGTACTTC. Its translation: CASSFNLAGGGETQYF. This chain joins TRBV7-6 and TRBJ2-5; 11 bases match TRBD2. J lost 4 bases, V lost 3 bases, and 7 bases had no gene match. The CDR3 runs 16 residues. Germline CDR1 reads SGHVS; CDR2 reads FNYEAQ. Full variable domain (rest looked up from reference TRBV7-6 and TRBJ2-5): GAGVSQSPRYKVTKRGQDVALRCDPISGHVSLYWYRQALGQGPEFLTYFNYEAQQDKSGLPNDRFSAERPEGSISTLTIQRTEQRDSAMYRCASSFNLAGGGETQYFGPGTRLLVL.

This clone was picked up one time. CDR3 residues: CATSRPISGGGQPQHF. CDR3 in DNA: TGTGCCACCAGCAGGCCGATTTCAGGGGGCGGACAGCCCCAGCATTTT. V usage is TRBV15 and J usage is TRBJ1-5; 8 positions match TRBD1. The junction had 11 bases not matched to a gene; V was cut back by 3 bases and J by 7 bases. CDR1 is LNHNV, CDR2 YYDKDF, per germline (reference sequence). CDR3 length: 16 amino acids. Filled out from reference TRBV15 and TRBJ1-5, the complete variable domain reads DAMVIQNPRYQVTQFGKPVTLSCSQTLNHNVMYWYQQKSSQAPKLLFHYYDKDFNNEADTPDNFQSRRPNTSFCFLDIRSPGLGDTAMYLCATSRPISGGGQPQHFGDGTRLSIL.

This chain connects TRBV4-1 to TRBJ1-3, with D hard to call. The germline V gene has CDR1 MGHRA and CDR2 YSYEKL. The length of the CDR3 is 15 residues. Deletions cut 3 bases from V and 1 base from J, with 10 bases between. CDR3 bases: TGCGCCAGCAGCCAGCCACTAGAATCTGGAAACACCATATATTTT. This codes for CASSQPLESGNTIYF.

This chain joins TRBV4-1 and TRBJ2-1; D is possibly TRBD2 (6 bases). The CDR3 is made up of 16 amino acids. Deletions cut 0 bases from V and 7 bases from J, with 16 bases between. Germline loops: CDR1 MGHRA, CDR2 YSYEKL. CDR3 residues: CASSQDRTSIGNEQFF. CDR3 in DNA: TGCGCCAGCAGCCAAGACCGTACTAGCATAGGTAATGAGCAGTTCTTC.

V usage is TRBV18 and J usage is TRBJ2-7; no definite D call. Looked up from germline, CDR1 is KGHSH and CDR2 is LQKENI. V gave up 0 bases and J gave up 1 base, with 7 bases separating them. The CDR3 has 14 residues. Here the CDR3 DNA reads TGTGCCAGCTCACCACCGACGGGTTCCTACGAGCAGTACTTC. It codes for CASSPPTGSYEQYF.

The rearrangement links TRBV14 to TRBJ1-4; D not resolved. There are 16 residues in the CDR3. Germline CDR1 reads SGHDN; CDR2 reads FVKESK. Between the trimmed V and J ends, which lost 2 bases and 2 bases, there was a span of 12 bases. The CDR3 nucleotides read TGTGCCAGCAGCCAAACCTTCCTTGCGACTAATGAAAAACTGTTTTTT. Its protein product is CASSQTFLATNEKLFF. Full variable domain (outside the CDR3, taken from reference TRBV14 and TRBJ1-4): EAGVTQFPSHSVIEKGQTVTLRCDPISGHDNLYWYRRVMGKEIKFLLHFVKESKQDESGMPNNRFLAERTGGTYSTLKVQPAELEDSGVYFCASSQTFLATNEKLFFGSGTQLSVL.

CDR3 DNA sequence: TGTGCCAGCAGTCCCCAGGGCTACGAGCAGTACTTC. Its protein is CASSPQGYEQYF. The chain employs TRBV2 and TRBJ2-7; D may be TRBD1 (5 bases). This CDR3 comprises 12 residues. Germline V gene data show CDR1 as SNHLY and CDR2 as FYNNEI. Trimming cost V 5 bases and J 3 bases, with 8 bases left between them.

The V call is TRBV5-4, the J call TRBJ2-6; TRBD1 matches 10 bases. The CDR3 covers 19 residues. The V gene end was trimmed by 4 bases and the J gene end by 2 bases; junction bases not matched to a gene: 12. CDR1 and CDR2 from the germline V gene are SGHNT and YYREEE (reference sequence). The CDR3 nucleotides are TGTGCCAGCAGCACCAAGCCGGGACAGGGGTCGACTGGGGCCAACGTCCTGACTTTC. This translates into CASSTKPGQGSTGANVLTF.

The chain carries TRBV4-1 and TRBJ1-5; 8 positions agree with TRBD1. J was trimmed by 3 bases and V by 4 bases; bases with no gene match: 5. The CDR3 is made up of 15 amino acids. Germline lookup yields CDR1 MGHRA and CDR2 YSYEKL. The CDR3 spells CASSLGQGINQPQHF. CDR3 nucleotide sequence: TGCGCCAGCAGCCTCGGACAGGGCATCAATCAGCCCCAGCATTTT.

This chain links TRBV5-1 with TRBJ2-7, with TRBD1 matching 8 bases. Germline CDR1 reads SGHRS; CDR2 reads YFSETQ. The V and J ends lost 1 base and 13 bases, in that order; junction bases with no gene match: 13. The CDR3 sequence is 14 residues long. The CDR3 DNA follows: TGCGCCAGCAGCTTGATTTCGATGGCGGACAGGGCATACTTC. Protein sequence: CASSLISMADRAYF.

The V call is TRBV5-1, the J call TRBJ1-2; no definite D call. CDR1 SGHRS and CDR2 YFSETQ come from the germline V gene. The CDR3 runs 13 residues. With 1 base removed from V and 3 bases from J, the gap between germline ends came to 7 bases. This chain's CDR3 is CASSLSLDYGYTF. CDR3 nucleotides: TGCGCCAGCAGCTTGAGCCTCGACTATGGCTACACCTTC.

This chain connects TRBV7-8 to TRBJ2-3; 7 nucleotides line up with TRBD2. Germline CDR1 and CDR2: SGHVS and FQNEAQ. The CDR3 is 16 residues long. The trim removed 7 bases at V and 2 bases at J, leaving 12 bases unmatched. The CDR3 DNA reads as TGTGCCAGCACCTATGGAGCGGGAATAAACACAGATACGCAGTATTTT. It yields the protein CASTYGAGINTDTQYF. Filled out from reference TRBV7-8 and TRBJ2-3, the complete variable domain reads GAGVSQSPRYKVAKRGQDVALRCDPISGHVSLFWYQQALGQGPEFLTYFQNEAQLDKSGLPSDRFFAERPEGSVSTLKIQRTQQEDSAVYLCASTYGAGINTDTQYFGPGTRLTVL.

The V and J genes are TRBV10-3 and TRBJ2-1; the D gene is possibly TRBD2 (7 bases). Germline V lookup: CDR1 ENHRY, CDR2 SYGVKD. Trimming left V 8 bases short and J 1 base short, with 12 bases between. This CDR3 comprises 14 residues. The CDR3 DNA reads as TGTGCCATCGAAGGGGGGGGGTCCTACAATGAGCAGTTCTTC. Amino acids: CAIEGGGSYNEQFF.

Turning to this clone: The sample contains more than one DNA sequence encoding this CDR3. The chain links TRBV5-1 to TRBJ2-5; 14 positions agree with TRBD2. Germline-derived CDR1 and CDR2 are SGHRS and YFSETQ. Trimming removed 2 bases from V and 2 bases from J; junction bases left unmatched: 2. The CDR3 has 16 residues. Written as DNA, the CDR3 is TGCGCCAGCAGCTTCGGGACTAGCGGGGGACAAGAGACCCAGTACTTC. Amino acid sequence: CASSFGTSGGQETQYF.

V usage is TRBV5-1 and J usage is TRBJ2-1, with 8 bases matching TRBD2. CDR1 is SGHRS and CDR2 is YFSETQ in the germline V gene. The CDR3 extends over 16 amino acids. J was trimmed by 6 bases and V by 0 bases; bases with no gene match: 8. The CDR3, as DNA: TGCGCCAGCAGCTTGGTGGGCGGGAGGTTTAGCAATGAGCAGTTCTTC. It yields the protein CASSLVGGRFSNEQFF.

This clone was found once. The sample has other DNA sequences that encode this CDR3 too. The genes are TRBV28 and TRBJ2-1; D uncertain. The germline gives CDR1 MDHEN, CDR2 SYDVKM. Trimming left V 2 bases short and J 0 bases short, with 5 bases between. CDR3 length: 14 residues. The CDR3 region has the DNA TGTGCCAGCAGTTTAGCCAGCTCCTACAATGAGCAGTTCTTC. Translating it yields CASSLASSYNEQFF.

The CDR3 sequence is CASSVASGGPGEQYF. The DNA of the CDR3 is TGTGCCAGCAGCGTAGCGTCGGGGGGGCCCGGGGAGCAGTACTTC. V is TRBV9 and J is TRBJ2-7; the match to TRBD2 covers 8 bases. The CDR3 extends over 15 amino acids. J gave up 7 bases and V 0 bases, and 9 bases lay outside the gene matches. CDR1 is SGDLS and CDR2 is YYNGEE in the germline V gene.

The rearrangement uses TRBV5-1 and TRBJ2-3, with a weak D call TRBD2 (6 bases). The germline V gene has CDR1 SGHRS and CDR2 YFSETQ. Trimming pared 5 bases from V and 2 bases from J, leaving 12 bases between. The CDR3 spans 14 residues. CDR3 coding DNA: TGCGCCAGCAGGGCGGGGCAGGCCACAGATACGCAGTATTTT. Translating it yields CASRAGQATDTQYF.

This chain connects TRBV18 to TRBJ2-3; no reliable D call. There are 12 residues in the CDR3. The germline V gene encodes CDR1 KGHSH and CDR2 LQKENI. The ends were cut back, 2 bases at V and 5 bases at J, with 5 bases in the middle. CDR3 protein: CASSPAGDTQYF. DNA for the CDR3: TGTGCCAGCTCACCAGCAGGAGATACGCAGTATTTT.

This sequence joins TRBV2 and TRBJ2-6; D not certain. Trimming took off 3 bases at V and 5 bases at J, with 5 bases between the two ends. Looked up from germline, CDR1 is SNHLY and CDR2 is FYNNEI. This CDR3 region has 13 residues. The CDR3 spells CASSDIWANVLTF. The CDR3 coding sequence is TGTGCCAGCAGTGATATCTGGGCCAACGTCCTGACTTTC.

The V gene is TRBV6-5, the J gene TRBJ1-5; D uncertain. The CDR3 spans 13 residues. Between the trimmed V and J ends, which lost 4 bases and 0 bases, there was a span of 4 bases. The V gene's germline CDR1 is MNHEY and CDR2 SVGAGI. The CDR3 sequence: CASSSYSNQPQHF. Here the CDR3 DNA reads TGTGCCAGCAGTTCCTATAGCAATCAGCCCCAGCATTTT.

The chain combines TRBV5-8 with TRBJ2-1; 11 bases are a match to TRBD2. This CDR3 contains 15 residues. The germline V gene has CDR1 SGHTS and CDR2 YDEGEE. Trimming at V came to 6 bases and at J to 4 bases, leaving 6 bases not matched to a gene. CDR3 sequence: CASTQGTSGYNEQFF. CDR3 sequence (DNA): TGTGCCAGCACCCAGGGGACTAGCGGTTACAATGAGCAGTTCTTC.

The chain is built from TRBV23-1 and TRBJ1-6; TRBD1 aligns across 9 bases. TRBV23-1 is reported as an ORF; its role is uncertain. This CDR3 has 20 amino acids. The V and J ends lost 3 bases and 8 bases, in that order; junction bases with no gene match: 20. CDR3 sequence reads: CASSQPPGQGGGSKDSPLHF. The DNA of the CDR3 is TGCGCCAGCAGTCAGCCCCCGGGACAGGGAGGGGGGAGTAAAGATTCACCCCTCCACTTT.

This chain connects TRBV19 to TRBJ2-3, with a possible D match to TRBD2 (5 bases). V lost 4 bases and J 3 bases, leaving 11 bases between the germline ends. CDR3 length equals 14 residues. Germline lookup yields CDR1 LNHDA and CDR2 SQIVND (reference sequence). As DNA, the CDR3 is TGTGCCAGTAGTAAACGCCCGGGGACAGATACGCAGTATTTT. As protein: CASSKRPGTDTQYF.

The chain joins TRBV7-9 to TRBJ1-3, with D possibly matching TRBD1 (6 bases). Trimming left V 0 bases short and J 2 bases short, with 11 bases between. In germline, CDR1 is SEHNR, CDR2 FQNEAQ (reference sequence). The CDR3 is 16 residues long. CDR3 sequence (DNA): TGTGCCAGCAGCTTAGCGCCGGGGGGCCCTGGAAACACCATATATTTT. This encodes CASSLAPGGPGNTIYF.